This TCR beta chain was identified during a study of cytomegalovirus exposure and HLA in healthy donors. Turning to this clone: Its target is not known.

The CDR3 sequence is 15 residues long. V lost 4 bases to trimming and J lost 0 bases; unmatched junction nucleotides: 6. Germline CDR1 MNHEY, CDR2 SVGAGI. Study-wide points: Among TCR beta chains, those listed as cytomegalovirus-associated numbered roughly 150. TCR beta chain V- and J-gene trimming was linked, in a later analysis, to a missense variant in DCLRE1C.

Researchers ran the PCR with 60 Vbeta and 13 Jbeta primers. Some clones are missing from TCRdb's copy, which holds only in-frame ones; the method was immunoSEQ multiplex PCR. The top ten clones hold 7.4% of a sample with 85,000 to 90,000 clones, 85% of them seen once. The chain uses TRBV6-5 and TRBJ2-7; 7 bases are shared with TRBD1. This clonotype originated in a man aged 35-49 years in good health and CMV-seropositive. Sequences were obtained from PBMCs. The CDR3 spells CASSSGTANSYEQYF. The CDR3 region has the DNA TGTGCCAGCAGTTCCGGGACAGCGAACTCCTACGAGCAGTACTTC.